These T cell receptor beta chains were read from a single sample in a study of T cell responses to AZD1222 COVID-19 vaccine. The assay was immunoSEQ multiplex PCR, and TCRdb's table has in-frame clones only and misses some. The sample shows 95,000 to 150,000 clones, over 75% of them seen only once. Sequencing was performed on peripheral blood, taken on day 0 of AZD1222 vaccination. The source is an adult in good health. Both conserved end residues are part of each CDR3. D genes are given only for firm matches.

TRBJ1-3	TRBV6-5	.	TGTGCCAGCAGCAGCGGGCCCAACGCTGGAAACACCATATATTTT	CASSSGPNAGNTIYF
TRBJ1-5	TRBV6-6	.	TGTGCCAGCAGCCCAACCAATCTGGGGCCCCAGCATTTT	CASSPTNLGPQHF
TRBJ1-2	TRBV3-1/TRBV3-2	.	TGTGCCAGCAGCCCTGGGACGGCTGTAGGCTATGGCTACACCTTC	CASSPGTAVGYGYTF
TRBJ1-2	TRBV11-2	.	TGTGCCAGCAGCTTAAGACAGTTTACTAACTATGGCTACACCTTC	CASSLRQFTNYGYTF
TRBJ1-1	TRBV5-1	TRBD1	TGCGCCAGCAGCTCCCGGACAGGGTTGAGCAACACTGAAGCTTTCTTT	CASSSRTGLSNTEAFF
TRBJ1-2	TRBV5-6	.	TGTGCCAGCAGGTCACTGACAGGTTTCTATGGCTACACCTTC	CASRSLTGFYGYTF
TRBJ2-3	TRBV4-3	.	TGCGCCAGCAGCCAAGATCGGGGTAGGTCAGGTACGCAGTATTTT	CASSQDRGRSGTQYF
TRBJ1-3	TRBV11-2	.	TGTGCCAGCAGACCCCGGGCCATATGGAACACCATATATTTT	CASRPRAIWNTIYF
TRBJ1-5	TRBV3-1/TRBV3-2	.	TGTGCCAGCAGCCAGGACGGGGGGTGGGGCAATCAGCCCCAGCATTTT	CASSQDGGWGNQPQHF
TRBJ2-5	TRBV13	.	TGTGCCAGCAGCTTAGGCCCCTCTAGCGACGTGGAGACCCAGTACTTC	CASSLGPSSDVETQYF
TRBJ2-5	TRBV10-1	.	TGCGCCAGCAGTGAGTCGAGAGGCAAAGAGACCCAGTACTTC	CASSESRGKETQYF
TRBJ1-4	TRBV10-1	TRBD1	TGCGCCAGCAGTCCTGGACAGGGGGCTAATGAAAAACTGTTTTTT	CASSPGQGANEKLFF